This T cell receptor beta chain was sequenced during a study of T-cell reconstitution after alpha-beta-depleted transplantation in children (dated by TCRdb to 2016 to 2018). For context, the study as a whole: Using TCR repertoire profiling, the study followed T-cell immune reconstitution in a quantitative way in children after TCRalphabeta/CD19-depleted allogeneic hematopoietic cell transplantation. Study-level results and caveats: In some patients, the high TCRbeta diversity seen at day 60 was put down to recipient T cells and intrathymic progenitors that had survived conditioning. Over subsequent months, a decline in hyperexpanded clone frequencies was noted, and after one year, T-cell counts and TCRbeta diversity were mostly ascribed to newly produced T cells. The apparently early recovery of alphabetaT-cell counts about two months after transplant reportedly depended on only several hundred rapidly expanded clones that came from non-depleted graft cells.

To prepare the library, PCR was applied. Sequencing instrument: Illumina HiSeq 2500. To normalize quantification of the TCRbeta repertoire, the TCR libraries were built with molecular barcoding that relied on unique molecular identifiers. TCRdb cleaned the public reads at Q25 with fastp, built clones with MiXCR and kept in-frame beta chains. CDR3 protein duplicates are merged, each entry listing the most common genes and DNA. Within this sample are approximately 800,000 distinct CDR3 sequences, with approximately 15% of them counted one time only. Roughly 5% of the sample comes from the top ten. The junction shows trimming of 8 bases on V and 2 bases on J, plus 15 bases between the germline ends. From the germline V gene (reference sequence), CDR1 is SEHNR and CDR2 is FQNEAQ. The CDR3 starts with the cysteine, ends with the phenylalanine, and has 15 residues. The entry retains the CDR3 DNA only, 45 bases that are in frame from base 1.

This clonotype showed up just a few times. No antigen is known for it. No much larger clone exists at a distance of one base, and base qualities are not known. The treatment or condition label, as the study defines it: allogeneic hematopoietic cell transplantation with graft depleted of TCRalphabeta T cells and CD19 B cells. TCRalphabeta/CD19-depleted allogeneic hematopoietic cell grafts were given to the transplant recipients, all of whom were children. The source was PBMCs, mostly from graft donor cells, collected 360 days after TCRalphabeta/CD19-depleted stem cell transplant. This receptor was taken from a male patient younger than 18 who had a stem cell transplant for acute lymphoblastic leukemia, so the T cells may come from the graft donor. Rearrangement joined TRBV7-9 to TRBJ2-2; TRBD2 might be the D gene, on 6 matching bases. The CDR3 loop reads CASGESGLNTGELFF. DNA sequence: TGTGCCAGCGGAGAATCGGGACTTAACACCGGGGAGCTGTTTTTT.